The clone carrying this T cell receptor (beta chain) turned up a few times. Its specificity is unknown. This sample stems from a study of blood T cells in healthy people across ages. Study-wide points: Among T cells, TCR beta diversity per million cells dropped roughly linearly as age rose. The long-lived group displayed more naive CD4+ cells, plus higher diversity, than the aged donors did.

CDR3 size: 13 residues. Germline V gene data show CDR1 as ENHRY and CDR2 as SYGVKD. The J segment lost 3 bases and the V segment lost 7 bases, leaving 4 bases of the junction unmatched. Together with a sample-barcoded 5' primer, a J-beta primer mix was included in a second PCR lasting 7 to 11 cycles. TCRdb re-called the 5' RACE reads through MiXCR, storing one row per CDR3 protein. The sample records hundreds of thousands of distinct CDR3 sequences, 35% to 40% being singletons. V gene TRBV10-3 combines with J gene TRBJ1-2, with 8 bases lining up with TRBD1. Material: blood. The source of this sequence is a man in his late teens or twenties in good health. DNA for the CDR3: TGTGCCATCACCACACAGGGGGACTATGGCTACACCTTC. This sequence encodes CAITTQGDYGYTF.